This TCR beta chain was captured in a study of cytomegalovirus exposure and HLA in healthy donors (TCRdb year 2017). Notes on the research overall: An earlier analysis of 550 to 700 of the donors reported 250 to 350 Gb of sequence data and 117 million unique TCR beta sequences from about 180 million T cells. About 300 gigabases of sequencing data and about 92 million unique TCR sequences made up an early release that covered several hundred HLA-typed donors. Of the roughly 410 genotyped donors, 70% to 90% were placed in the genetic ancestry cluster associated with self-reported Caucasian donors. The study was designed to test whether signatures of past pathogen exposure could be identified by cataloging public T cell receptors. The study used immunosequencing to profile the T cell repertoires of under 700 subjects and linked those repertoires to cytomegalovirus serostatus. Besides the first cohort of around 700 subjects, a separate validation cohort made up of 120 or so different subjects was used. High-throughput TCR immunosequencing, statistical association of individual TCRs with disease status, and machine learning were combined to predict cytomegalovirus infection status. In a later analysis, previously published TCR beta repertoires from about 640 donors were re-analyzed and high-resolution HLA genotyping was added so that TCR occurrence patterns could be studied. In the later analysis, no new phenotypic data were used to find candidate immune exposures; instead, reliance was placed on TCR beta sequences and their occurrence across donors. In an earlier analysis of a few hundred of the donors, high-throughput TCR beta sequencing was used to judge whether each TCR beta V gene segment behaved as functional or pseudogenic. Alongside the repertoire data, information on donor age, sex, ethnicity and CMV serostatus was compiled. In a later genetic analysis, genome-wide SNP genotypes for about three fifths of the roughly 670 donors were used, and that subset was treated as a discovery cohort. Every repertoire in the discovery cohort had been generated on one and the same sequencing platform. HLA typing covered class I and class II loci at four-digit resolution. The number of typed donors differed by locus: about 629-630 for A, B, C, DRB1 and DQB1; about 520 for DQA1; some 610 for DPA1; and 400 to 480 for DPB1. About 5 DR-DQ haplotypes were handled as single units for association and clustering, since linkage in the cohort was strong. Among about 400 genotyped donors of the cohort, an average of roughly 230,000 unique TCR beta nucleotide sequences was sequenced per donor, of which about 20% were non-productive.

The germline V end is reduced by 3 bases and the J end by 1 base; junction bases left unmatched: 6. The germline V gene provides CDR1 MGHRA and CDR2 YSYEKL. The CDR3 runs 17 amino acids, cysteine and phenylalanine included. Kept here is only the CDR3 DNA, which spans 51 bases and is read in frame from base 1. About this clone: Its antigen has not been determined.

Summary of the overall study and its limitations: According to the authors, the approach could potentially be generalized to other disease states and immunological phenotypes. A further reported finding was that TCR beta sequences accurately predicted the HLA-A and HLA-B alleles for most subjects in the first cohort. The study listed approximately 160 TCR beta chains as associated with cytomegalovirus. A later analysis found that TCR association rates varied across HLA loci, with DRB1 alleles showing the most associated TCRs and HLA-C alleles the fewest. A cluster of highly shared sequence variants was judged likely to be a technical artifact of the sequencing pipeline. Most CMV-associated TCR beta chains appeared to be HLA-restricted in a later analysis, and the HLA associations seemed to be driven largely by CMV exposure. In a later analysis, HLA-associated TCR beta chains showed more clonal expansion and lower generation probabilities than non-associated chains that were equally common. Compared with the approximately 710-donor mean, donors in an Asian-associated ancestry cluster had fewer N-insertions in productive TCRs, according to a later genetic analysis. An association between a missense DCLRE1C variant and V-gene and J-gene trimming of TCR beta chains was found in a later genetic analysis and replicated in an independent cohort. Strong co-occurrence of HLA alleles, especially DR and DQ, made assigning TCR associations to individual alleles difficult. Because counts were too low, approximately 15 rarely observed V segments, including chromosome 9 orphons, were excluded from the earlier analysis of several hundred of the donors. In an earlier analysis of more than 450 of the donors, most TCR beta V segments were observed in productive rearrangements about 90% or about 30% of the time, broadly matching IMGT annotations. Cytomegalovirus status was reported to be diagnosed by the classifier with high specificity and sensitivity in both the original and validation cohorts. HLA typing was unavailable for some donors at each locus, so association tests used only the typed subset. Some IMGT-functional V segments, including TRBV6-2 and TRBV6-3, could not be told apart with the 87-base-pair reads, so those segments were excluded. The cohort was sequenced for TCR beta chains only, and without alpha or paired-chain data the features that could be detected were limited. The only immune exposure information available for the cohort was CMV serostatus. Across donors, most TCR sequences were observed very rarely, whereas some public TCRs were present in many individuals. Linkage disequilibrium might explain the correlated functional status among segregating V segments, but an unknown experimental factor could not be excluded. Presence/absence analyses assumed roughly uniform sequencing depth across donors, an assumption that may not hold. In vitro tests confirmed that a few of the cytomegalovirus-associated TCR beta chains recognize cytomegalovirus antigens. In a later analysis, 16,951 TCR beta sequences were associated with specific HLA alleles at a false discovery rate of 0.05. In a later analysis, several top co-occurrence clusters were reported to appear linked to parvovirus B19, influenza, CMV and Epstein-Barr virus.

The library was produced with the immunoSEQ multiplex PCR assay. For the multiplex PCR, a mixture combining 60 forward primers for TCR Vbeta segments and 13 reverse primers for TCR Jbeta segments was used. The CDR3 region of rearranged TCR beta genes was amplified from genomic DNA by a multiplex PCR assay. The amplified TCR beta libraries were sequenced on the Illumina HiSeq System as 87-base-pair reads. For the original study's pipeline: Across the roughly 640 repertoires, a later analysis counted some 81 million unique TCR beta chains, around 10 million of which were shared by at least two donors. Raw reads were error-corrected and collapsed into unique sequences with a nearest-neighbor algorithm that merged closely related sequences to remove PCR and sequencing errors. Alignment of CDR3 sequences to IMGT reference sequences was used to assign V, D and J gene segments. For a sequence to be retained, a match of at least six nucleotides to both a V gene segment and a J gene segment was required. Rearrangements were classified as productive when the CDR3 lacked stop codons and remained in frame with V and J, and all other rearrangements were classified as non-productive. Following IMGT convention, CDR3 was defined as the stretch from the second conserved V-encoded cysteine up to the conserved J-encoded phenylalanine. The earlier analysis of around 640 of the donors excluded sequences that lacked an unambiguous match to a single V gene segment. In an earlier analysis of several hundred of the donors, V segments were called functional above 56.7% productive rearrangements and were called segregating when the between-donor standard deviation exceeded 5%. A statistical classification framework was built to diagnose cytomegalovirus status from the catalog of TCR beta chain sequences. A later analysis assigned V and J genes by comparing TCR nucleotide sequences with IMGT/GENE-DB human TR gene sequences. In a later analysis, CDR3 sequences and most-parsimonious VDJ recombination scenarios were assigned using the TCRdist pipeline. In a later analysis, each TCR beta chain was defined by its CDR3 amino acid sequence together with its V-gene family, and reads without a unique V-gene family were excluded. In a later analysis, 500 to 650 highly shared, low-generation-probability nucleotide sequences were removed to address suspected cross-contamination and a sequencing artifact. In a later analysis, a clonal expansion index was calculated for each public chain from normalized within-repertoire ranks of inferred template counts. In a later analysis, generation probabilities were computed using a VDJ recombination model fitted to out-of-frame rearrangements, and the results were checked against IGoR. In a later analysis, TCR-TCR, TCR-HLA and TCR-CMV co-occurrence was scored with hypergeometric tests, and a repertoire-size bias correction was applied to TCR pairs. A later analysis estimated false discovery rates by permuting HLA or CMV assignments 20 times. A later analysis grouped co-occurring TCRs with DBSCAN, adding TCRdist sequence similarity when clustering within HLA-allele-positive subsets. Repertoires with fewer than 30,000 or more than 120,000 public chains, plus five repertoires with anomalous nucleotide sharing, were excluded from co-occurrence clustering. This is the immuneACCESS table as TCRdb keeps it, with only in-frame sequences that have V and J called. A part of the clones is gone; compared with another copy, unresolved V genes explain less than half, and the rest is unexplained. The DNA was the basis for D and trimming; V, J and clone size are from that table. This sample's table lists tens of thousands of clones. The ten largest clonotypes hold around 5.3% of the sample.

The cohort comprised under 700 healthy bone marrow donors. At the time of sampling, all cohort members were nominally healthy, though unrecorded immune exposures were likely present. The donor was CMV seropositive and belonged to the group of more than 250 seropositive cohort members. A peripheral blood sample was collected from each donor, and TCR beta sequencing was performed on peripheral blood mononuclear cells. Genomic DNA was extracted from the blood cell samples with the Qiagen DNeasy Blood Extraction Kit. The sequence was obtained from a man aged 25 to 45 in good health and CMV-seropositive. The sequenced sample was PBMCs. Recombination joined TRBV4-1 with TRBJ2-3, and 11 bases in between align with TRBD2. The nucleotide sequence is TGCGCCAGCAGCCATAAAGATAGCGGGAGGGGCACAGATACGCAGTATTTT. Its translation reads: CASSHKDSGRGTDTQYF.